One and the same sample provided the 15 T cell receptor beta chains below, sequenced in a study of blood T cells in healthy people across ages. PCR was performed a second time for about 7 to 11 cycles using a sample-barcoded 5' primer and a J-beta primer mix. A single record per CDR3 protein comes from TCRdb applying MiXCR to the 5' RACE reads. The sample gives about 940,000 distinct CDR3 sequences, roughly 52% of which show up once; under 15% is in the top ten. The sequencing input was blood. These receptors came from a man aged 25 to 40 in good health.

This clonotype was seen more than once but under ten times. The rearrangement links TRBV30 to TRBJ2-7, with D perhaps matching TRBD1 (5 bases). This CDR3 region has 12 residues. The V end was cut by 3 bases, the J end by 3 bases, with 9 bases between. The V gene's germline CDR1 is GTSNPN and CDR2 SVGIG (reference sequence). Written as DNA, the CDR3 is TGTGCCTGGAGCGCAGGGTACTACGAGCAGTACTTC. Its translation is CAWSAGYYEQYF.

This clonotype was picked up a small number of times. Being one base from a much bigger clone, this may be a read error. The V gene is TRBV4-2, the J gene TRBJ1-1; D gene uncertain. CDR1 and CDR2 from the germline V gene are LGHNA and YNFKEQ. The CDR3 has 16 residues. The DNA of the CDR3 is TGTGCCGGCAGCCAAGAACTCCGCAGCAGGTACACTGAAGCTTTCTTT. Translating it yields CAGSQELRSRYTEAFF.

The V and J genes are TRBV29-1 and TRBJ2-7; D unclear. V was trimmed by 2 bases and J by 0 bases, leaving 8 bases between them. Germline V lookup: CDR1 SQVTM, CDR2 ANQGSEA. The CDR3 runs to 13 residues. The CDR3 reads CSVEMSSSYEQYF. CDR3 nucleotide sequence: TGCAGCGTTGAAATGAGCAGCTCCTACGAGCAGTACTTC.

J is TRBJ2-1 and V is TRBV10-3; TRBD2 might be the D (6 bases). CDR1 is ENHRY, CDR2 SYGVKD, per germline. V was shortened by 2 bases and J by 0 bases, with 8 bases between the two germline ends. The CDR3 runs 15 residues. CDR3 loop: CAISEGGSSYNEQFF. The CDR3, as DNA: TGTGCCATCAGTGAGGGGGGGAGCTCCTACAATGAGCAGTTCTTC.

This clonotype was detected only a few times. The rearrangement links TRBV2 to TRBJ1-5; D is unclear. Trimming took 1 base from V and 3 from J, leaving 10 bases between them. The CDR3 covers 15 residues. CDR1 SNHLY and CDR2 FYNNEI come from the germline V gene. CDR3 in amino acids: CASSEVIGSNQPQHF. The CDR3 nucleotides read TGTGCCAGCAGTGAAGTTATAGGTTCCAATCAGCCCCAGCATTTT. The whole variable domain, filled in from reference TRBV2 and TRBJ1-5, reads EPEVTQTPSHQVTQMGQEVILRCVPISNHLYFYWYRQILGQKVEFLVSFYNNEISEKSEIFDDQFSVERPDGSNFTLKIRSTKLEDSAMYFCASSEVIGSNQPQHFGDGTRLSIL.

This clonotype was recorded at least ten times. The chain joins TRBV6-1 to TRBJ1-6; a possible D gene is TRBD1 (6 bases). Germline V gives CDR1 MNHNS, CDR2 SASEGT. This CDR3 spans 15 amino acids. Trimming took 7 bases from V and 7 from J, leaving 17 bases between them. CDR3 amino acids: CASMMVGGANSPLHF. CDR3 coding DNA: TGTGCCAGCATGATGGTGGGGGGCGCGAATTCACCCCTCCACTTT.

This chain links TRBV5-5 with TRBJ1-1; D is uncertain. Deletions cut 3 bases from V and 1 base from J, with 7 bases between. CDR3 length: 13 amino acids. Germline lookup yields CDR1 SGHKS and CDR2 YYEKEE (reference sequence). CDR3 nucleotide sequence: TGTGCCAGCAGCTCGAACCGGAACACTGAAGCTTTCTTT. Encoded protein: CASSSNRNTEAFF. The full variable domain, with the rest looked up from reference TRBV5-5 and TRBJ1-1, is DAGVTQSPTHLIKTRGQQVTLRCSPISGHKSVSWYQQVLGQGPQFIFQYYEKEERGRGNFPDRFSARQFPNYSSELNVNALLLGDSALYLCASSSNRNTEAFFGQGTRLTVV.

This clonotype was found a few times. The chain couples TRBV29-1 to TRBJ1-4, with 9 bases fitting TRBD1. The CDR3 is 13 amino acids. Trimming took 4 bases from V and 5 from J; bases not matched to a gene: 2. Germline V gives CDR1 SQVTM, CDR2 ANQGSEA. As DNA, the CDR3 is TGCAGCGTTGCGGGGACAGGGAATGAAAAACTGTTTTTT. Its protein is CSVAGTGNEKLFF. Looking up the rest from reference TRBV29-1 and TRBJ1-4 gives the full variable domain: SAVISQKPSRDICQRGTSLTIQCQVDSQVTMMFWYRQQPGQSLTLIATANQGSEATYESGFVIDKFPISRPNLTFSTLTVSNMSPEDSSIYLCSVAGTGNEKLFFGSGTQLSVL.

The V gene is TRBV29-1, the J gene TRBJ2-2; 10 bases align to TRBD2. Looked up from germline, CDR1 is SQVTM and CDR2 is ANQGSEA. With V trimmed by 5 bases and J by 0 bases, 9 bases remained unmatched. The CDR3 runs 17 residues. CDR3 sequence (DNA): TGCAGCGTTCTGGTTCCTAGCGGGGGATCGAACACCGGGGAGCTGTTTTTT. It codes for CSVLVPSGGSNTGELFF.

Only a few counts were recorded for this clonotype. The chain uses TRBV9 and TRBJ2-3, with D unclear. CDR1 SGDLS and CDR2 YYNGEE come from the germline V gene. This CDR3 comprises 18 residues. V was pared by 0 bases and J by 0 bases, with 17 bases between. The DNA for the CDR3 is TGTGCCAGCAGCGTAGGTCCGATTGGCGGCTCTAGCACAGATACGCAGTATTTT. Amino acids: CASSVGPIGGSSTDTQYF. Looking up the rest from reference TRBV9 and TRBJ2-3 gives the full variable domain: DSGVTQTPKHLITATGQRVTLRCSPRSGDLSVYWYQQSLDQGLQFLIQYYNGEERAKGNILERFSAQQFPDLHSELNLSSLELGDSALYFCASSVGPIGGSSTDTQYFGPGTRLTVL.

The J gene is TRBJ2-1, the V gene TRBV2, with D perhaps assigned TRBD1 or TRBD2 (5 bases each). The germline CDR1 and CDR2 sequences are SNHLY and FYNNEI. The CDR3 loop spans 15 amino acids. The V end was cut by 7 bases, the J end by 6 bases, with 19 bases between. The CDR3 bases are TGTGCCAGCAAAGGGGAGTGGAGTGGTGCCAATGAGCAGTTCTTC. Residues: CASKGEWSGANEQFF.

Note on this clonotype: One end of the junction varies from germline; a read error may be responsible. The CDR3 bases are TGTGCCAGCAGAGTGAGAGCAGATACGCAATATTTT. Translation: CASRVRADTQYF. The chain employs TRBV12-3 or TRBV12-4 and TRBJ2-3; no clear D. The CDR3 runs to 12 residues.

The chain has TRBV9 and TRBJ2-1; perhaps TRBD2 as D (6 bases). V lost 1 base and J lost 4, with 12 bases in between. CDR1 SGDLS and CDR2 YYNGEE come from the germline V gene. The CDR3 consists of 15 residues. CDR3 DNA sequence: TGTGCCAGCAGCGTATCCGGACTAAGGTACAATGAGCAGTTCTTC. Translating it yields CASSVSGLRYNEQFF.

The chain employs TRBV20-1 and TRBJ2-3; no definite D call. Germline V gene data show CDR1 as DFQATT and CDR2 as SNEGSKA (reference sequence). V was clipped by 3 bases and J by 8 bases, with 12 bases between them. The length of the CDR3 is 12 residues. The CDR3 sequence is CSASTIGGTQYF. DNA of the CDR3: TGCAGTGCTAGTACCATCGGTGGTACGCAGTATTTT.

The gene calls are TRBV10-3 and TRBJ2-3; D may be TRBD1 (6 bases). The last part of the DNA fits TRBJ1-5 better; the J call may be wrong. This CDR3 is built from 16 residues. Germline values: CDR1 ENHRY, CDR2 SYGVKD. The CDR3 region has the DNA TGTGCCATCAGTGATCCTAGCGGGGGGGCGGCAGATACGCAGCATTTT. Translating gives CAISDPSGGAADTQHF.